This T cell receptor (beta chain) was found in a study of cytomegalovirus exposure and HLA in healthy donors (TCRdb year 2017). At the level of the whole study: According to an earlier analysis of 550 to 750 of the donors, some 170 million T cells yielded roughly 100 million unique TCR beta sequences and around 280 Gb of sequence data. The T cell repertoires of 666 subjects were profiled by immunosequencing and related to cytomegalovirus serostatus. The study aimed to test whether cataloging public T cell receptors could reveal signatures of past pathogen exposure. On average, roughly 200,000 unique TCR beta nucleotide sequences were sequenced per donor among 350 to 400 genotyped donors of the cohort, with 15% to 20% of those sequences being non-productive. To decide whether each TCR beta V gene segment behaved as functional or pseudogenic, an earlier analysis of some 600 of the donors relied on high-throughput TCR beta sequencing. In a later analysis, previously published TCR beta repertoires from several hundred donors were re-analyzed and high-resolution HLA genotyping was added so that TCR occurrence patterns could be studied. The number of donors typed differed by locus, with roughly 620-640 for A, B, C, DRB1 and DQB1, approximately 500 for DQA1, over 600 for DPA1, and 400 to 490 for DPB1. Besides the first cohort of 666 subjects, a separate validation cohort made up of 120 different subjects was used. Of the approximately 400 genotyped donors, 65% to 90% fell in the genetic ancestry cluster associated with self-reported Caucasian donors. Donor age, sex, ethnicity and CMV serostatus were compiled together with the repertoire data. A later genetic analysis took genome-wide SNP genotypes for about 55% of the roughly 670 donors and used that subset as a discovery cohort. Every discovery cohort repertoire had been produced on one sequencing platform. Roughly 300 gigabases of sequencing data and approximately 93 million unique TCR sequences were included in an early release covering roughly 700 HLA-typed donors. Rather than drawing on any new phenotypic data, the later analysis identified candidate immune exposures from TCR beta sequences and the way those sequences occurred across donors. Four to six DR-DQ haplotypes were handled as single units for association and clustering, since linkage in the cohort was strong. Both class I and class II loci were covered by HLA typing, at four-digit resolution. To predict cytomegalovirus infection status, the study combined high-throughput TCR immunosequencing, statistical association of individual TCRs with disease status, and machine learning.

From cysteine to phenylalanine, the CDR3 is 13 amino acids long. The entry retains the CDR3 DNA only, 39 bases that are in frame from base 1. The junction shows trimming of 6 bases on V and 2 bases on J, and the gene matches do not reach 3 bases of it. CDR1 MDHEN and CDR2 SYDVKM are derived from the germline V gene. Library preparation used the immunoSEQ multiplex PCR assay. A mixture of 60 forward primers for TCR Vbeta segments and 13 reverse primers for TCR Jbeta segments was used in the multiplex PCR. The CDR3 region of rearranged TCR beta genes was amplified from genomic DNA by a multiplex PCR assay. On the Illumina HiSeq System, the amplified TCR beta libraries were sequenced as 87-base-pair reads. For the original study's pipeline: A later analysis counted tens of millions of unique TCR beta chains across the 500 to 850 repertoires, and around 9.9 million of these chains were shared by at least two donors. Raw reads were error-corrected and collapsed into unique sequences with a nearest-neighbor algorithm that merged closely related sequences to remove PCR and sequencing errors. CDR3 sequences were aligned to IMGT reference sequences to assign V, D and J gene segments. Each retained sequence needed at least a six-nucleotide match to both a V gene segment and a J gene segment. A rearrangement was called productive if the CDR3 had no stop codons and remained in frame with V and J, and every other rearrangement was called non-productive. Following IMGT convention, CDR3 was defined as the stretch from the second conserved V-encoded cysteine up to the conserved J-encoded phenylalanine. The earlier analysis of fewer than 700 of the donors excluded sequences that lacked an unambiguous match to a single V gene segment. An earlier analysis of approximately 590 of the donors called V segments functional above 56.7% productive rearrangements and segregating when the between-donor standard deviation exceeded 5%. A statistical classification framework was built to diagnose cytomegalovirus status from the catalog of TCR beta chain sequences. A later analysis assigned V and J genes by comparing TCR nucleotide sequences with IMGT/GENE-DB human TR gene sequences. A later analysis assigned CDR3 sequences and most-parsimonious VDJ recombination scenarios with the TCRdist pipeline. In a later analysis, every TCR beta chain was defined by the combination of its CDR3 amino acid sequence and its V-gene family, and reads without a unique V-gene family were dropped. A later analysis removed 500 to 650 highly shared, low-generation-probability nucleotide sequences to deal with suspected cross-contamination and a sequencing artifact. For each public chain, a later analysis derived a clonal expansion index from normalized ranks of inferred template counts within each repertoire. A later analysis computed generation probabilities with a VDJ recombination model fitted to out-of-frame rearrangements, and checked the results against IGoR. In a later analysis, hypergeometric tests were used to score TCR-TCR, TCR-HLA and TCR-CMV co-occurrence, with a repertoire-size bias correction applied to TCR pairs. To estimate false discovery rates, a later analysis permuted the HLA or CMV assignments 20 times. In a later analysis, co-occurring TCRs were grouped with DBSCAN, and TCRdist sequence similarity was added when clustering was performed within HLA-allele-positive subsets. Repertoires with fewer than 30,000 or more than 120,000 public chains, plus five repertoires with anomalous nucleotide sharing, were excluded from co-occurrence clustering. What TCRdb holds here is the immuneACCESS table cut down to in-frame rearrangements. Part of the clones is not present; checked against another copy, under half of the missing clones reflect an unresolved V gene, and the others are unexplained. The V and J calls and clone size come from that table; D and trimming were worked out from the DNA. The sample data list about 150,000 clones, and around 80% of these were observed just once. The ten largest make up roughly 1.4% of the sample.

General conclusions and limits of the study: Presence/absence analyses assumed roughly uniform sequencing depth across donors, an assumption that may not hold. Correlated functional status among segregating V segments might be attributable to linkage disequilibrium, but an unknown experimental factor could not be ruled out. Specific HLA alleles were associated with around 18,000 TCR beta sequences at a false discovery rate of 0.05 in a later analysis. In the study, approximately 160 TCR beta chains were listed as associated with cytomegalovirus. The authors suggested that the approach could potentially be generalized to other disease states and immunological phenotypes. Across donors, most TCR sequences were observed very rarely, whereas some public TCRs were present in many individuals. A later genetic analysis associated a missense DCLRE1C variant with V-gene and J-gene trimming of TCR beta chains, and an independent cohort replicated the association. An earlier analysis of approximately 530 of the donors showed that most TCR beta V segments appeared in productive rearrangements either about 87% or about 30% of the time, which broadly matched IMGT annotations. A later analysis reported that several top co-occurrence clusters appeared linked to parvovirus B19, influenza, CMV and Epstein-Barr virus. Some 16 rarely observed V segments, including chromosome 9 orphons, were excluded from the earlier analysis of approximately 600 of the donors because counts were too low. Because HLA typing was missing for some donors at each locus, association tests included only the typed subset. When HLA alleles, especially DR and DQ, strongly co-occurred, attributing TCR associations to individual alleles was difficult. Only TCR beta chains were sequenced in this cohort, and the absence of alpha or paired-chain data limited detectable features. According to a later analysis, most CMV-associated TCR beta chains appeared to be HLA-restricted, and the HLA associations seemed to be driven largely by CMV exposure. The sequencing pipeline was judged likely to have produced a cluster of highly shared sequence variants as a technical artifact. Some IMGT-functional V segments, including TRBV6-2 and TRBV6-3, could not be told apart with the 87-base-pair reads, so those segments were excluded. According to a later analysis, TCR association rates differed among HLA loci, with DRB1 alleles showing the most associated TCRs and HLA-C alleles showing the fewest. Three of the identified cytomegalovirus-associated TCR beta chains were confirmed in vitro to be specific for cytomegalovirus antigens. According to a later genetic analysis, donors in an Asian-associated ancestry cluster had fewer N-insertions in productive TCRs than the roughly 700-donor mean. A further reported finding was that TCR beta sequences accurately predicted the HLA-A and HLA-B alleles for most subjects in the first cohort. For the cohort, immune exposure information was limited to CMV serostatus. The classifier was reported to diagnose cytomegalovirus status with high specificity and sensitivity in both the original cohort and the validation cohort. A later analysis found that HLA-associated TCR beta chains were more clonally expanded and had lower generation probabilities than equally common non-associated chains.

The cohort comprised under 700 healthy bone marrow donors. Cohort members were all nominally healthy when sampled, although unrecorded immune exposures were likely present. The donor was CMV seropositive and belonged to the group of a few hundred seropositive cohort members. A peripheral blood sample was provided by each donor, and peripheral blood mononuclear cells were used for TCR beta sequencing. The Qiagen DNeasy Blood Extraction Kit was used to extract genomic DNA from the blood cell samples. This clone was seen a single time. What antigen it recognizes has not been identified. No base qualities exist here, and no much larger clone lies one base off it.

The sequence is built from TRBV28 and TRBJ1-2; 7 middle bases align to TRBD1. Sequences were obtained from PBMCs. This TCR came from a woman younger than 45 in good health and CMV-seropositive. The CDR3 corresponds to CASRQTGNYGYTF. The nucleotides are TGTGCCAGCAGGCAGACAGGGAACTATGGCTACACCTTC.